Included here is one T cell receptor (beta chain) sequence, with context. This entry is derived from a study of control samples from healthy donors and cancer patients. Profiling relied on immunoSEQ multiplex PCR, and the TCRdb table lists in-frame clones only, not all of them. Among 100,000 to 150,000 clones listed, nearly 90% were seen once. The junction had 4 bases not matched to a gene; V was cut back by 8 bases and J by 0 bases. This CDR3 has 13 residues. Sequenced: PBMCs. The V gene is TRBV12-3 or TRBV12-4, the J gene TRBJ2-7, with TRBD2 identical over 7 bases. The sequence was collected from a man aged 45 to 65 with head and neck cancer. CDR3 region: CASLGGSSYEQYF. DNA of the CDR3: TGTGCCAGCCTTGGCGGGAGCTCCTACGAGCAGTACTTC.